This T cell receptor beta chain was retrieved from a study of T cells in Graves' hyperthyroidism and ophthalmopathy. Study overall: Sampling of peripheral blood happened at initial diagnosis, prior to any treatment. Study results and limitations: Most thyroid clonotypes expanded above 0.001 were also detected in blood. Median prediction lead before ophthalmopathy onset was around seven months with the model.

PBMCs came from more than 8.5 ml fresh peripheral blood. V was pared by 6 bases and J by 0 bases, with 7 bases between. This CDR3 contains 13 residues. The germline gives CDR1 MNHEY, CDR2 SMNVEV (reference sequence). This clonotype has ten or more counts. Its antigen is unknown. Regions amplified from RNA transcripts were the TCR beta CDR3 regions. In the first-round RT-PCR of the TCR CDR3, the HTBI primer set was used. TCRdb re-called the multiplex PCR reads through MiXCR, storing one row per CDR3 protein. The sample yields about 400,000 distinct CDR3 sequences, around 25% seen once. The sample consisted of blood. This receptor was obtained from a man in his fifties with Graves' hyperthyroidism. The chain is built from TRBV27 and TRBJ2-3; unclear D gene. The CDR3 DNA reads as TGTGCCAGCAGCAACCCCAGCACAGATACGCAGTATTTT. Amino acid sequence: CASSNPSTDTQYF.